This T cell receptor (beta chain) was documented in a study of identical twins. Germline V gives CDR1 SGHVS, CDR2 FNYEAQ. The CDR3 runs to 16 residues. The V end was cut by 5 bases, the J end by 2 bases, with 16 bases between. General study results and limits: The models systematically underestimated how much out-of-frame TCR alpha was shared in monozygotic twins.

This clonotype was counted a few times. Its specificity is unknown. TCRdb re-called the 5' RACE reads with MiXCR, one entry per CDR3 protein. There are approximately 530,000 distinct CDR3 sequences in the sample; 20% to 25% occur only once, and more than 0.4% lies in the top ten. These data also formed part of another study, on yellow fever vaccine responses in identical twins.

The sequenced sample consisted of CD4+ T cells sorted from blood. The chain has TRBV7-6 and TRBJ2-4; D remains ambiguous. This receptor was obtained from a woman in her late teens or twenties in good health. CDR3 loop: CASSPRTSLPKNIQYF. Written as DNA, the CDR3 is TGTGCCAGCAGCCCTAGGACCTCACTACCCAAAAACATTCAGTACTTC.